This T cell receptor (beta chain) was sequenced during a study of blood T cell repertoires in COVID-19. Libraries were prepared by immunoSEQ multiplex PCR; TCRdb keeps only in-frame clonotypes and omits some of them. The sample has around 100,000 clones, 70% to 90% seen once. CDR1 is SNHLY, CDR2 FYNNEI, per germline. This CDR3 contains 14 residues. V was trimmed by 4 bases and J by 4 bases, leaving 13 bases between them. The sequence was collected from a man in his fifties or sixties with active COVID-19. What was sequenced was peripheral blood. V and J are TRBV2 and TRBJ2-5; no reliable D call. The CDR3 sequence: CASSVLLRVETQYF. The CDR3 DNA reads as TGTGCCAGCAGTGTGCTGCTTCGGGTAGAGACCCAGTACTTC. The whole variable domain, filled in from reference TRBV2 and TRBJ2-5, reads EPEVTQTPSHQVTQMGQEVILRCVPISNHLYFYWYRQILGQKVEFLVSFYNNEISEKSEIFDDQFSVERPDGSNFTLKIRSTKLEDSAMYFCASSVLLRVETQYFGPGTRLLVL.